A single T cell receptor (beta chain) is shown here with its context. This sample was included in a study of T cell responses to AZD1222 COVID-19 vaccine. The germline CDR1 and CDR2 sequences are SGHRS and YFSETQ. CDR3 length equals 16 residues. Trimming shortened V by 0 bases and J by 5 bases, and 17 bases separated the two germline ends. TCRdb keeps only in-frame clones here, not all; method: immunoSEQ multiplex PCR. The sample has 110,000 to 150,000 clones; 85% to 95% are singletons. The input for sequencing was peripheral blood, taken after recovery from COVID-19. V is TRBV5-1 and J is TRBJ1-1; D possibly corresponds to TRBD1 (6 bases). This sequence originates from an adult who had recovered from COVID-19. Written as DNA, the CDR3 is TGCGCCAGCAGCTTGGACCCCCTACAGGGATGGACTGAAGCTTTCTTT. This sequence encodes CASSLDPLQGWTEAFF. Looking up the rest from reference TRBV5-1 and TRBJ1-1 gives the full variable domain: KAGVTQTPRYLIKTRGQQVTLSCSPISGHRSVSWYQQTPGQGLQFLFEYFSETQRNKGNFPGRFSGRQFSNSRSEMNVSTLELGDSALYLCASSLDPLQGWTEAFFGQGTRLTVV.